This T cell receptor beta chain derives from a study of T cells expressing NK-cell markers. The CDR3 has 14 amino acids. Looked up from germline, CDR1 is SGHAT and CDR2 is FQNNGV. 5'RACE template switching with UMIs generated TCR beta cDNA. TCRdb re-analyzed the 5' RACE reads; it lists each CDR3 protein once, without DNA. The table for this sample gives some 500,000 distinct CDR3 sequences. Sequencing was done on a sample of blood T cells: a sorted CD56 or NKG2C T cell subset, CD4+ or CD8+ T cells, or bulk PBMC T cells (not recorded which). The genes are TRBV11-2 and TRBJ2-7; TCRdb's D call, TRBD2, is unchecked because there is no DNA. This sequence was found in a woman between 45 and 65 years old in good health. The CDR3 reads CASSATGTSYEQYF.